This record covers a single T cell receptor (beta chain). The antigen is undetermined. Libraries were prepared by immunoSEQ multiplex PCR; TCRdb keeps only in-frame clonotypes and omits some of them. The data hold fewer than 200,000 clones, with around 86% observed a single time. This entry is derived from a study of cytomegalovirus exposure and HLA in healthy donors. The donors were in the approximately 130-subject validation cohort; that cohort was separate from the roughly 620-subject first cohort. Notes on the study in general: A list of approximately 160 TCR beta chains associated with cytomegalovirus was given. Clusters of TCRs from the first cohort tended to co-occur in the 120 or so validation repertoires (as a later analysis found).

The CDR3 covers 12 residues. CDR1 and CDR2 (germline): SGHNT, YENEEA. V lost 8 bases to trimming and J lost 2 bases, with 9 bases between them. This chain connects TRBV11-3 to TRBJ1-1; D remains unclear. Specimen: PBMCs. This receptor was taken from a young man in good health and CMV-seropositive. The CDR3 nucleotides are TGTGCCAGCGGACGGGGAAACACTGAAGCTTTCTTT. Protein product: CASGRGNTEAFF.